The rows below give T cell receptor beta chains drawn from one sample of a study of identical twins' blood T cells. TCRdb reanalysed the 5' RACE reads using MiXCR and keeps one entry per CDR3 protein. The table lists a few hundred thousand distinct CDR3 sequences, about 28% of them singletons. The specimen sequenced was PBMCs. The source is a woman aged 18-49 years in good health. Both conserved end residues are part of each CDR3. The order of the fields is CDR3 protein, CDR3 DNA, clone size, J gene, V gene, D gene. A D gene is named only where the DNA matches it firmly. Only some rows state a clone size, as once, few, many or a class for expanded clones.

CDR3: CASSLGQLIGYTF
DNA: TGTGCCAGCAGCTTGGGACAGTTAATTGGCTACACCTTC
size: .
J: TRBJ1-2
V: TRBV13
D: TRBD1

CDR3: CSANRDRANTEAFF
DNA: TGCAGTGCTAACCGGGACAGGGCGAACACTGAAGCTTTCTTT
size: .
J: TRBJ1-1
V: TRBV20-1
D: TRBD1

CDR3: CASSLGWEETQYF
DNA: TGTGCCAGCAGTTTGGGGTGGGAAGAGACCCAGTACTTC
size: .
J: TRBJ2-5
V: TRBV12-3/TRBV12-4
D: .

CDR3: CASSHTDSTDTQYF
DNA: TGCGCCAGCAGCCATACGGATAGCACAGATACGCAGTATTTT
size: .
J: TRBJ2-3
V: TRBV4-1
D: .

CDR3: CAMSPDLMNTEAFF
DNA: TGTGCTATGTCACCTGATCTCATGAACACTGAAGCTTTCTTT
size: many
J: TRBJ1-1
V: TRBV12-5
D: .

CDR3: CASSIPGQLYGYTF
DNA: TGTGCCAGTAGTATTCCGGGACAGCTCTATGGCTACACCTTC
size: once
J: TRBJ1-2
V: TRBV19
D: TRBD1

CDR3: CASSSRVATEAFF
DNA: TGTGCCAGTAGTTCCAGGGTGGCGACTGAAGCTTTCTTT
size: many
J: TRBJ1-1
V: TRBV19
D: .

CDR3: CASSYFSGTGIAGGYTF
DNA: TGTGCCAGCAGTTACTTCTCCGGGACAGGTATTGCTGGCGGCTACACCTTC
size: few
J: TRBJ1-2
V: TRBV6-2/TRBV6-3
D: TRBD1

CDR3: CASSQDQQGNSYEQYF
DNA: TGTGCCAGCAGCCAAGATCAACAGGGGAACTCCTACGAGCAGTACTTC
size: .
J: TRBJ2-7
V: TRBV4-2
D: TRBD1

CDR3: CASSLDGVGTEALF
DNA: TGTGCCAGCAGCTTGGATGGGGTGGGTACTGAAGCTTTATTT
size: .
J: TRBJ1-1
V: TRBV5-1
D: .

CDR3: CASSLRAETQYF
DNA: TGTGCCAGCAGCTTGAGAGCGGAGACCCAGTACTTC
size: .
J: TRBJ2-5
V: TRBV5-1
D: .

CDR3: CAGSRRQVDRTDTQYF
DNA: TGCGCCGGCAGCCGACGGCAAGTAGACCGCACGGATACGCAGTATTTT
size: .
J: TRBJ2-3
V: TRBV5-1
D: .

CDR3: CASSALAGVNEQFF
DNA: TGTGCCAGCTCAGCGCTAGCGGGGGTAAATGAGCAGTTCTTC
size: many
J: TRBJ2-1
V: TRBV18
D: TRBD2

CDR3: CASDGGPNNEQFF
DNA: TGCGCCAGCGACGGAGGGCCTAACAATGAGCAGTTCTTC
size: .
J: TRBJ2-1
V: TRBV4-3
D: .

CDR3: CASSRDGSDTDTQYF
DNA: TGTGCCAGCAGCCGCGACGGCTCGGATACCGATACGCAGTATTTT
size: few
J: TRBJ2-3
V: TRBV2
D: .

CDR3: CATSTYAQPQHF
DNA: TGTGCCACCAGTACATACGCACAGCCCCAGCATTTT
size: few
J: TRBJ1-5
V: TRBV24-1
D: .

CDR3: CATSRFETGYGYTF
DNA: TGTGCCACCAGCAGATTCGAGACAGGGTATGGCTACACCTTC
size: .
J: TRBJ1-2
V: TRBV15
D: TRBD1

CDR3: CASSPLGATNEKLFF
DNA: TGTGCCAGCAGCCCTTTGGGGGCAACTAATGAAAAACTGTTTTTT
size: few
J: TRBJ1-4
V: TRBV11-3
D: .

CDR3: CASSYSMRNSGANVLTF
DNA: TGTGCCAGCAGTTACTCGATGAGGAACTCTGGGGCCAACGTCCTGACTTTC
size: few
J: TRBJ2-6
V: TRBV6-6
D: .

CDR3: CASSLEPGLTYEQYF
DNA: TGCGCCAGCAGCTTGGAGCCGGGCTTAACCTACGAGCAGTACTTC
size: .
J: TRBJ2-7
V: TRBV5-1
D: .

CDR3: CASSITGTTYNEQFF
DNA: TGTGCCAGCAGCATAACCGGGACCACCTACAATGAGCAGTTCTTC
size: .
J: TRBJ2-1
V: TRBV7-2
D: .

CDR3: CSATQRTSGVNEQFF
DNA: TGCAGTGCTACCCAAAGGACTAGCGGGGTAAATGAGCAGTTCTTC
size: .
J: TRBJ2-1
V: TRBV20-1
D: TRBD2

CDR3: CSVEVGYNEQFF
DNA: TGCAGCGTTGAGGTGGGGTACAATGAGCAGTTCTTC
size: few
J: TRBJ2-1
V: TRBV29-1
D: .

CDR3: CSAATGGVTEAFF
DNA: TGCAGTGCCGCGACAGGGGGCGTAACTGAAGCTTTCTTT
size: few
J: TRBJ1-1
V: TRBV20-1
D: TRBD1

CDR3: CSATTSGTESYEQYF
DNA: TGCAGTGCTACCACGTCCGGGACAGAGTCCTACGAGCAGTACTTC
size: few
J: TRBJ2-7
V: TRBV20-1
D: TRBD1

CDR3: CASSRWGSSGGEWNEQFF
DNA: TGTGCCAGCAGTCGGTGGGGTTCTAGCGGGGGGGAATGGAATGAGCAGTTCTTC
size: few
J: TRBJ2-1
V: TRBV6-2/TRBV6-3
D: TRBD2

CDR3: CSVVSGDSNQPQHF
DNA: TGCAGCGTTGTTTCAGGGGATAGCAATCAGCCCCAGCATTTT
size: .
J: TRBJ1-5
V: TRBV29-1
D: .

CDR3: CASSSTPEDTQYF
DNA: TGCGCCAGCAGCTCGACACCGGAGGATACGCAGTATTTT
size: few
J: TRBJ2-3
V: TRBV5-1
D: .

CDR3: CASSYRVPVSYEQYF
DNA: TGTGCCAGCAGTTACCGAGTTCCCGTAAGCTACGAGCAGTACTTC
size: .
J: TRBJ2-7
V: TRBV6-2/TRBV6-3
D: .

CDR3: CASSVVSSDGEQFF
DNA: TGTGCCAGCAGCGTAGTGTCTAGCGACGGTGAGCAGTTCTTC
size: few
J: TRBJ2-1
V: TRBV9
D: .

CDR3: CASSHRVSTETFF
DNA: TGCGCCAGCAGCCACAGGGTTTCAACTGAAACTTTCTTT
size: .
J: TRBJ1-1
V: TRBV5-1
D: .

CDR3: CASSLFTMDEQYF
DNA: TGCGCCAGCAGCTTGTTCACGATGGACGAGCAGTACTTC
size: .
J: TRBJ2-7
V: TRBV5-1
D: .

CDR3: CSASQGIAANEQFF
DNA: TGCAGTGCTAGCCAAGGGATAGCGGCGAATGAGCAGTTCTTC
size: .
J: TRBJ2-1
V: TRBV20-1
D: .

CDR3: CASSTMSSTDTQYF
DNA: TGTGCCAGCAGTACCATGTCCAGCACAGATACGCAGTATTTT
size: many
J: TRBJ2-3
V: TRBV2
D: .

CDR3: CASRLGPGGNQPQHF
DNA: TGTGCCAGCAGGCTTGGGCCAGGGGGGAATCAGCCCCAGCATTTT
size: .
J: TRBJ1-5
V: TRBV11-2
D: TRBD1

CDR3: CSVDRRRRTYNEQFF
DNA: TGCAGCGTTGACAGGAGAAGGAGGACCTACAATGAGCAGTTCTTC
size: few
J: TRBJ2-1
V: TRBV29-1
D: .

CDR3: CSARDPVSGRPGSYNEQFF
DNA: TGCAGTGCTAGAGATCCGGTTAGCGGGAGGCCAGGGTCCTACAATGAGCAGTTCTTC
size: few
J: TRBJ2-1
V: TRBV20-1
D: TRBD2

CDR3: CASSVEPSSYNEQFF
DNA: TGTGCCAGCAGCGTAGAACCTAGCTCCTACAATGAGCAGTTCTTC
size: few
J: TRBJ2-1
V: TRBV9
D: .

CDR3: CASSLNRAGYTF
DNA: TGTGCCAGCAGTTTAAATCGGGCTGGCTACACCTTC
size: .
J: TRBJ1-2
V: TRBV12-3/TRBV12-4
D: .

CDR3: CASSTYRALSTQYF
DNA: TGTGCCAGCAGTACATACCGGGCTTTGAGTACCCAGTACTTC
size: .
J: TRBJ2-5
V: TRBV27
D: .

CDR3: CSARVPTSGFDEQYF
DNA: TGCAGTGCTAGAGTGCCGACTAGCGGGTTCGACGAGCAGTACTTC
size: .
J: TRBJ2-7
V: TRBV20-1
D: TRBD2

CDR3: CASRRTTGLGIQYF
DNA: TGTGCCAGCAGACGCACGACAGGGTTGGGCATTCAGTACTTC
size: .
J: TRBJ2-4
V: TRBV3-1
D: TRBD1

CDR3: CASSQEATGGEAFF
DNA: TGTGCCAGCAGCCAAGAAGCCACAGGGGGGGAAGCTTTCTTT
size: .
J: TRBJ1-1
V: TRBV14
D: TRBD1

CDR3: CAISDPGQSGYQPQHF
DNA: TGTGCCATCAGCGATCCGGGACAGTCAGGTTATCAGCCCCAGCATTTT
size: .
J: TRBJ1-5
V: TRBV10-3
D: TRBD1

CDR3: CSVEDPQAGSYNEQFF
DNA: TGCAGCGTTGAAGACCCCCAGGCGGGGTCCTACAATGAGCAGTTCTTC
size: .
J: TRBJ2-1
V: TRBV29-1
D: .

CDR3: CASSLGSPGLLIEAFF
DNA: TGCGCCAGCAGCTTGGGATCTCCCGGTCTCCTAATTGAAGCTTTCTTT
size: .
J: TRBJ1-1
V: TRBV5-1
D: .

CDR3: CASSFQGARTGELFF
DNA: TGTGCCAGCAGCTTCCAGGGGGCGAGAACCGGGGAGCTGTTTTTT
size: .
J: TRBJ2-2
V: TRBV5-5
D: TRBD1

CDR3: CASSQPQGAGELFF
DNA: TGCGCCAGCAGCCAACCTCAGGGGGCCGGGGAGCTGTTTTTT
size: many
J: TRBJ2-2
V: TRBV4-3
D: TRBD1

CDR3: CASSLRDSSNLYEQYF
DNA: TGTGCCAGCAGCCTACGGGACAGTTCGAACCTCTACGAGCAGTACTTC
size: many
J: TRBJ2-7
V: TRBV14
D: TRBD1

CDR3: CASSLTRGMNTEAFF
DNA: TGTGCCAGCAGCTTAACGCGCGGCATGAACACTGAAGCTTTCTTT
size: .
J: TRBJ1-1
V: TRBV7-9
D: .

CDR3: CASSFNRVNTEAFF
DNA: TGTGCCAGCAGCTTTAACAGGGTGAACACTGAAGCTTTCTTT
size: .
J: TRBJ1-1
V: TRBV7-6
D: .

CDR3: CASSASYITGNTEAFF
DNA: TGTGCCAGCAGCGCCTCCTACATAACAGGGAACACTGAAGCTTTCTTT
size: .
J: TRBJ1-1
V: TRBV12-3/TRBV12-4
D: .

CDR3: CASSLANIQYF
DNA: TGTGCCAGCAGCTTGGCCAACATTCAGTACTTC
size: .
J: TRBJ2-4
V: TRBV5-6
D: .

CDR3: CSARGGQGNTEAFF
DNA: TGCAGTGCTAGAGGCGGACAGGGGAACACTGAAGCTTTCTTT
size: .
J: TRBJ1-1
V: TRBV20-1
D: TRBD1

CDR3: CAGSYRSSGNRYNEQFF
DNA: TGTGCCGGCAGTTACCGTTCCTCAGGGAATAGGTACAATGAGCAGTTCTTC
size: .
J: TRBJ2-1
V: TRBV6-5
D: .

CDR3: CASSTGTVQETQYF
DNA: TGCGCCAGCAGCACCGGGACAGTACAAGAGACCCAGTACTTC
size: .
J: TRBJ2-5
V: TRBV5-1
D: TRBD1

CDR3: CASSYSEWNEQFF
DNA: TGTGCCAGCAGTTACTCAGAATGGAATGAGCAGTTCTTC
size: .
J: TRBJ2-1
V: TRBV6-5
D: .

CDR3: CASRRGGSQYGYTF
DNA: TGTGCCAGCAGAAGGGGTGGCAGCCAATATGGCTACACCTTC
size: few
J: TRBJ1-2
V: TRBV6-2/TRBV6-3
D: .

CDR3: CASGLGSTDTQYF
DNA: TGTGCCAGCGGCCTAGGGAGCACAGATACGCAGTATTTT
size: .
J: TRBJ2-3
V: TRBV12-3/TRBV12-4
D: .

CDR3: CASSQVLAGTTGELFF
DNA: TGTGCCAGCAGCCAAGTCCTAGCCGGAACCACCGGGGAGCTGTTTTTT
size: few
J: TRBJ2-2
V: TRBV4-2
D: .